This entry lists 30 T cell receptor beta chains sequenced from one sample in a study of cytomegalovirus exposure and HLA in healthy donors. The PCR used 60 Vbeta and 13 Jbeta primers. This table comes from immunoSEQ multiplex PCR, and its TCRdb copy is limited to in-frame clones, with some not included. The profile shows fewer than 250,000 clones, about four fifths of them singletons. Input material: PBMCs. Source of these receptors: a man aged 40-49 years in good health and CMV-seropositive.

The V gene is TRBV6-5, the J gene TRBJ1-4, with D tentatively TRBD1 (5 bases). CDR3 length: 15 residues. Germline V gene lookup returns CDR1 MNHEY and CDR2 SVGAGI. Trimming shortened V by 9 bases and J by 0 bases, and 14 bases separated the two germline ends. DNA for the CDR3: TGTGCCAGTATGACAGAGGCCTCAACTAATGAAAAACTGTTTTTT. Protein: CASMTEASTNEKLFF.

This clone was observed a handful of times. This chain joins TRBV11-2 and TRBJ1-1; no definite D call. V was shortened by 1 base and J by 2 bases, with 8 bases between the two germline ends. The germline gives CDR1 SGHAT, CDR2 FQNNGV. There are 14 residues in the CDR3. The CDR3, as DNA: TGTGCCAGCAGCTTAGGTCAGACAAACACTGAAGCTTTCTTT. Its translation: CASSLGQTNTEAFF.

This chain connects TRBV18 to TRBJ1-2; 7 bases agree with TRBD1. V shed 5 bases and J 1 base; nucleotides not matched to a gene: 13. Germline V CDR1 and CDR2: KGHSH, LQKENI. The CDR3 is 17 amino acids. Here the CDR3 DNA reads TGTGCCAGCTCATCCACCTTAACAGGGGCGGATAACTATGGCTACACCTTC. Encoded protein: CASSSTLTGADNYGYTF.

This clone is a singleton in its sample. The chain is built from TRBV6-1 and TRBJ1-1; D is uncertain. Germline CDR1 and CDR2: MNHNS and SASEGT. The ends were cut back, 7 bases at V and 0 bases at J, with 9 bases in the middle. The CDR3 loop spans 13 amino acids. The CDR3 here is CASKNQMNTEAFF. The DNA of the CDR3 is TGTGCCAGCAAAAACCAGATGAACACTGAAGCTTTCTTT.

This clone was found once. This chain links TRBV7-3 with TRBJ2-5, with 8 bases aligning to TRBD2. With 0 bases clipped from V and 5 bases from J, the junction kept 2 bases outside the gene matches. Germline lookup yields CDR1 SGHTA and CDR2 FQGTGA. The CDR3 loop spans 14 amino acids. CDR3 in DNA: TGTGCCAGCAGCTTAACCGGGGGGGTTGAGACCCAGTACTTC. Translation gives CASSLTGGVETQYF. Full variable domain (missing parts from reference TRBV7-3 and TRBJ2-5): GAGVSQTPSNKVTEKGKYVELRCDPISGHTALYWYRQSLGQGPEFLIYFQGTGAADDSGLPNDRFFAVRPEGSVSTLKIQRTERGDSAVYLCASSLTGGVETQYFGPGTRLLVL.

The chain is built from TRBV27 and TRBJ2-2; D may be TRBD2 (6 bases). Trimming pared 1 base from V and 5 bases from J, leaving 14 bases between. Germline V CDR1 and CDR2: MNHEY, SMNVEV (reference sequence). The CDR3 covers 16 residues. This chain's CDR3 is CASSLWAGRDTGELFF. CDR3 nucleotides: TGTGCCAGCAGTTTATGGGCGGGAAGGGATACCGGGGAGCTGTTTTTT.

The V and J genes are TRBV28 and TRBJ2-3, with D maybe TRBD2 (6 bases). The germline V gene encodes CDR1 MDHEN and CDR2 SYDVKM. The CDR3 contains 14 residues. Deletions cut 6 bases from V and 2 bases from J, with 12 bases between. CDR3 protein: CASRTTSFTDTQYF. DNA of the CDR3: TGTGCCAGCAGAACGACTAGTTTCACAGATACGCAGTATTTT.

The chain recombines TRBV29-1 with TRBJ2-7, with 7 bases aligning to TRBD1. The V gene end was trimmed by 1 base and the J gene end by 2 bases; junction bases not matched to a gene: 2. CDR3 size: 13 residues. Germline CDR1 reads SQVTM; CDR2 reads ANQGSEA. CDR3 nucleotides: TGCAGCGTTGAAGCCGGGACAGCCTACGAGCAGTACTTC. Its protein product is CSVEAGTAYEQYF.

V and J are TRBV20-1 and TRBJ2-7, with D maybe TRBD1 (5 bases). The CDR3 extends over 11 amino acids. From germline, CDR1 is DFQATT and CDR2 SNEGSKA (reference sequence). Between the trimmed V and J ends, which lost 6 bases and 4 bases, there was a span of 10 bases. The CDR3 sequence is CSAAPGYEQYF. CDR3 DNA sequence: TGCAGTGCGGCGCCAGGGTACGAGCAGTACTTC.

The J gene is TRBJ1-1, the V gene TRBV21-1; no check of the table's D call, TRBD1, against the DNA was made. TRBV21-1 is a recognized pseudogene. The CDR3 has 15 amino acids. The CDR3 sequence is CASSRVQGKNTEAFF. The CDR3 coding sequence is TGTGCCAGCAGTCGGGTGCAGGGTAAGAACACTGAAGCTTTCTTT.

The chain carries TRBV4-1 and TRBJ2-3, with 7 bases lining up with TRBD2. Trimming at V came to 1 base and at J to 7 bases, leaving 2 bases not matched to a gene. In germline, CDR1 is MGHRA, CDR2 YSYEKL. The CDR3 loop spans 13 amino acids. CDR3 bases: TGCGCCAGCAGCCAAGGACTAGCAAATACGCAGTATTTT. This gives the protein CASSQGLANTQYF.

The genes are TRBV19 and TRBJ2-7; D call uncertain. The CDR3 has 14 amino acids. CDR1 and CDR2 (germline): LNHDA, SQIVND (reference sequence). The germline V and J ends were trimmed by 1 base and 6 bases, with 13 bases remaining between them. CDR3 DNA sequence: TGTGCCAGTAGTATAGTCACAAGGTCGGGCGAGCAGTACTTC. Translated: CASSIVTRSGEQYF.

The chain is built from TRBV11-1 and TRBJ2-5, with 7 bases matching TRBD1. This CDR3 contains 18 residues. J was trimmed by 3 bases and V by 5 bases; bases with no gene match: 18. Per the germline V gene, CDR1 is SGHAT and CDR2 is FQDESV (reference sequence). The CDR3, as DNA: TGTGCCAGCAGCACCCGTGTGATGGGGACAGAAGTGGAAGAGACCCAGTACTTC. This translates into CASSTRVMGTEVEETQYF. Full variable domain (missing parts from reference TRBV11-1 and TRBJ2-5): EAEVAQSPRYKITEKSQAVAFWCDPISGHATLYWYRQILGQGPELLVQFQDESVVDDSQLPKDRFSAERLKGVDSTLKIQPAELGDSAMYLCASSTRVMGTEVEETQYFGPGTRLLVL.

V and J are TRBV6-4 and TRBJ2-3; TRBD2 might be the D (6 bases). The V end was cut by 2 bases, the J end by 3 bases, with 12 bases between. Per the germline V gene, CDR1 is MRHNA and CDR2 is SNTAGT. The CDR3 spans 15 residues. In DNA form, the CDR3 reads TGTGCCAGCAGTGACGGAGGGGACGTGACAGATACGCAGTATTTT. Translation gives CASSDGGDVTDTQYF.

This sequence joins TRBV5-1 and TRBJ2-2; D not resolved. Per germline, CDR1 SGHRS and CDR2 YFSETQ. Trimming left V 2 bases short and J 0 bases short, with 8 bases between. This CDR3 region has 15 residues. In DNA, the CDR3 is TGCGCCAGCAGCTTCCAAAGCCCGAACACCGGGGAGCTGTTTTTT. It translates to CASSFQSPNTGELFF.

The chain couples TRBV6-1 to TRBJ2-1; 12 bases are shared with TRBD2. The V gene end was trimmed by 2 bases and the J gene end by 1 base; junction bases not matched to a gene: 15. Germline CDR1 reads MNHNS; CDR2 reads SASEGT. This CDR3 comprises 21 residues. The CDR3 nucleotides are TGTGCCAGCAGTGAAAATGGAGGACTAGCGGGAATCTATAGTTCCTACAATGAGCAGTTCTTC. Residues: CASSENGGLAGIYSSYNEQFF.

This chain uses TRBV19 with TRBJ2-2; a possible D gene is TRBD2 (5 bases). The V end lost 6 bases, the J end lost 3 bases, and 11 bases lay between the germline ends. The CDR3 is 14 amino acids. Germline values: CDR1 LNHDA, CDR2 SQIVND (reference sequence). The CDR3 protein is CASRPSWDTGELFF. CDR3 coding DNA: TGTGCCAGTAGGCCTAGCTGGGACACCGGGGAGCTGTTTTTT.

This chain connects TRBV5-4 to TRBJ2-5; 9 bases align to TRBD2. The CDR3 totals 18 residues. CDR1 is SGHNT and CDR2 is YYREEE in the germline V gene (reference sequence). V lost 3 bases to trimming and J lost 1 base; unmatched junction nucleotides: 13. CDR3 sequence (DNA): TGTGCCAGCAGCTATGAGGGGCGGGGGGGAGAGGTCCAAGAGACCCAGTACTTC. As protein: CASSYEGRGGEVQETQYF. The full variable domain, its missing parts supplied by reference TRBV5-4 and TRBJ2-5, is ETGVTQSPTHLIKTRGQQVTLRCSSQSGHNTVSWYQQALGQGPQFIFQYYREEENGRGNFPPRFSGLQFPNYSSELNVNALELDDSALYLCASSYEGRGGEVQETQYFGPGTRLLVL.

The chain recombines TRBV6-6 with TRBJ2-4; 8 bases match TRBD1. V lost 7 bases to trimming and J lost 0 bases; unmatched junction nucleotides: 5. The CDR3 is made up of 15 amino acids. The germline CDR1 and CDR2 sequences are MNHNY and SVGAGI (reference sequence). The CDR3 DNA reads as TGTGCCAGCATGGACAGGGATCTAGCCAAAAACATTCAGTACTTC. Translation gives CASMDRDLAKNIQYF.

The CDR3 sequence: CASSQDGAGRASTGELFF. The CDR3 DNA reads TGCGCCAGCAGCCAAGACGGTGCCGGGAGGGCCAGCACCGGGGAGCTGTTTTTT. The rearrangement joins TRBV4-3 to TRBJ2-2; TRBD2 matches 8 bases. Trimming removed 0 bases from V and 4 bases from J; junction bases left unmatched: 10. Germline values: CDR1 LGHNA, CDR2 YSLEER. The CDR3 loop spans 18 amino acids.

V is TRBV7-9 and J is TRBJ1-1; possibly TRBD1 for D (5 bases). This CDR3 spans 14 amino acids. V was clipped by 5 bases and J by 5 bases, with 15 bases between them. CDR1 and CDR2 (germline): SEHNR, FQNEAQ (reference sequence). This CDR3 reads CASSITSGETEAFF. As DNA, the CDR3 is TGTGCCAGCAGCATCACTTCGGGGGAAACTGAAGCTTTCTTT.

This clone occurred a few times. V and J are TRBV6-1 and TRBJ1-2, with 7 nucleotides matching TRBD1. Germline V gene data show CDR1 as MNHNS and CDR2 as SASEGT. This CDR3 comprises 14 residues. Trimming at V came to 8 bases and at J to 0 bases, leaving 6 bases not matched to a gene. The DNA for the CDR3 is TGTGCCAGCCAGGGACAGAGAGCTAACTATGGCTACACCTTC. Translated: CASQGQRANYGYTF.

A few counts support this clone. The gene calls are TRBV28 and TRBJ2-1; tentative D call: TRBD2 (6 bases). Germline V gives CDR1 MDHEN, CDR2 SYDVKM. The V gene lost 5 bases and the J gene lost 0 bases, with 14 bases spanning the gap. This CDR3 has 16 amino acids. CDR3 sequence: CASSRGLTFSYNEQFF. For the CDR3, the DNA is TGTGCCAGCAGTCGGGGACTTACTTTCTCCTACAATGAGCAGTTCTTC.

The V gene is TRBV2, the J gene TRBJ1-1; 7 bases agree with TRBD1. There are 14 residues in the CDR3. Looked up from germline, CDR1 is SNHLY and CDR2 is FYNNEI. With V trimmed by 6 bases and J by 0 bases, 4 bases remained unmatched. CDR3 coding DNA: TGTGCCAGCAGCACGACAGGGATGAACACTGAAGCTTTCTTT. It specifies CASSTTGMNTEAFF.

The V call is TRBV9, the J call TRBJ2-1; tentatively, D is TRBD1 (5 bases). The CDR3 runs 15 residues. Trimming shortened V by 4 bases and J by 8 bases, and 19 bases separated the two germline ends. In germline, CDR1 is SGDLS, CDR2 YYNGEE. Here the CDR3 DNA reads TGTGCCAGCAGCCCAGGGCAACTTCGGTCGGATGAGCAGTTCTTC. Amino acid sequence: CASSPGQLRSDEQFF.

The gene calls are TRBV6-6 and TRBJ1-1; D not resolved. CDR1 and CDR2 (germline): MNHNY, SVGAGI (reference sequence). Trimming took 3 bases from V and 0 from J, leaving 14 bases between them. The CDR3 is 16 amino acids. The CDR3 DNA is TGTGCCAGCAGTTATAGTAGAGACACAATGAACACTGAAGCTTTCTTT. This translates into CASSYSRDTMNTEAFF.

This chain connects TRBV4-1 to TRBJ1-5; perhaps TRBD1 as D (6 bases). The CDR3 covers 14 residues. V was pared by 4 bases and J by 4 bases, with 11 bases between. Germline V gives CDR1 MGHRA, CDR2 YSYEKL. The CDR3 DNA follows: TGCGCCAGCAGCCTCCCGGACAGAAATCAGCCCCAGCATTTT. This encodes CASSLPDRNQPQHF.

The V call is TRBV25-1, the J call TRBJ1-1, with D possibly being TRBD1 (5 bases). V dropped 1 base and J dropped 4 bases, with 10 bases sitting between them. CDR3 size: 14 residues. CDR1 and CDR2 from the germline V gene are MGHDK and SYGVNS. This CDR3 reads CASSESGFGTEAFF. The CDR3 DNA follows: TGTGCCAGCAGTGAATCAGGGTTCGGCACTGAAGCTTTCTTT.

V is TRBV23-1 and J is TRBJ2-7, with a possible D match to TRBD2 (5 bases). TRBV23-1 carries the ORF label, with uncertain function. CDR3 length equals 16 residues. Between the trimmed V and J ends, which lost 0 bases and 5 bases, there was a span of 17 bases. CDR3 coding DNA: TGCGCCAGCAGTCAATCGGAGGTACATTACTTCAACGAGCAGTACGTC. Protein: CASSQSEVHYFNEQYV.

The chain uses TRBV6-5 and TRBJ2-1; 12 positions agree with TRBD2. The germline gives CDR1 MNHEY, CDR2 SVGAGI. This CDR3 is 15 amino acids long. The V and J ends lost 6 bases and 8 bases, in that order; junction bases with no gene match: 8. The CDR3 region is CASSPLAGGGDEQFF. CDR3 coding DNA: TGTGCCAGCAGCCCCCTAGCGGGAGGGGGGGATGAGCAGTTCTTC.